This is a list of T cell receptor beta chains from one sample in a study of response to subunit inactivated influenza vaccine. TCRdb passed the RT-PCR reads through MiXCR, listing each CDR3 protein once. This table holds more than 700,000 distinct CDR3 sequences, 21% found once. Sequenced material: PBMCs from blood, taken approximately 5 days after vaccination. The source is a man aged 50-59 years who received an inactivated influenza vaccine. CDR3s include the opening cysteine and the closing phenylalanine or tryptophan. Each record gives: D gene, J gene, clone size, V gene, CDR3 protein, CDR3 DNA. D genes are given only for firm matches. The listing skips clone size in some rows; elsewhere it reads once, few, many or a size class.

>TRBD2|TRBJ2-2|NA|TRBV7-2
CASSLVSLAGAGGELFF
TGTGCCAGCAGCTTAGTCAGCCTAGCGGGAGCGGGCGGGGAGCTGTTTTTT
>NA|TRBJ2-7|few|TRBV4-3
CASSQDKGYEQYF
TGCGCCAGCAGCCAAGATAAGGGCTACGAGCAGTACTTC
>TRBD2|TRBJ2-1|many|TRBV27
CASSLLAANNEQFF
TGTGCCAGCAGTTTACTAGCGGCGAACAATGAGCAGTTCTTC
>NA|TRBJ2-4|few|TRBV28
CASSLYWGGKNIQYF
TGTGCCAGCAGTTTATATTGGGGTGGCAAAAACATTCAGTACTTC
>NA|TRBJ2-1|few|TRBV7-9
CASSPGTLDWPYEQFF
TGTGCCAGCAGCCCCGGGACCTTGGACTGGCCCTACGAGCAGTTCTTC
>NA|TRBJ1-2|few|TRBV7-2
CASSSLGGTPGGYTF
TGTGCCAGCAGCTCGCTTGGAGGGACCCCCGGGGGCTACACCTTC
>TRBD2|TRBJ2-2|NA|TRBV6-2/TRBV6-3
CASKLAGIAGELFF
TGTGCCAGCAAACTAGCGGGTATAGCCGGGGAGCTGTTTTTT
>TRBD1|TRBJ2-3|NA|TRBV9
CASSVGRGLISEDTQYF
TGTGCCAGCAGCGTAGGTAGGGGGCTAATCTCTGAAGATACGCAGTATTTT
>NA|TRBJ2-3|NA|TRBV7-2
CASSSPGNTQYF
TGTGCCAGCAGCTCCCCGGGTAATACGCAGTATTTT
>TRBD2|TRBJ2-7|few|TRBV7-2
CASSYSVGGIFYEQYF
TGTGCCAGCAGCTACTCAGTCGGGGGGATTTTCTACGAGCAGTACTTC
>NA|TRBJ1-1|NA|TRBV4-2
CASSREGGMNTEAFF
TGTGCCAGCAGCAGGGAGGGGGGTATGAACACTGAAGCTTTCTTT
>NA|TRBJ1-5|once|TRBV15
CATKDRPYQPQHF
TGTGCCACCAAGGACCGACCCTATCAGCCCCAGCATTTT
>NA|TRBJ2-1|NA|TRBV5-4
CASTLNLGYNEQSF
TGTGCCAGCACCCTAAATCTAGGCTACAATGAGCAGTCCTTC
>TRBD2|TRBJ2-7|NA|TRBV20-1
CSATRGGGSDEQYF
TGCAGTGCCACCCGGGGGGGGGGTAGCGACGAGCAGTACTTC
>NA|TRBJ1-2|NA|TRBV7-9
CASSLDSGRNYGYTF
TGTGCCAGCAGCTTAGACTCCGGGCGCAACTATGGCTACACCTTC
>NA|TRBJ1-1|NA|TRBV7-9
CASSQPGGLGMNTEAFF
TGTGCCAGCAGCCAGCCGGGGGGGCTGGGGATGAACACTGAAGCTTTCTTT
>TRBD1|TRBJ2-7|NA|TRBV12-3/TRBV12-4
CASSFAGGFYEQYF
TGTGCCAGCAGTTTCGCAGGGGGCTTTTACGAGCAGTACTTC
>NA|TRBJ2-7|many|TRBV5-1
CASSLARDYEQYF
TGCGCCAGCAGCTTGGCTCGGGACTACGAGCAGTACTTC
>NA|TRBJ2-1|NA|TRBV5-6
CASSLGGTLYNEQFF
TGTGCCAGCAGCTTGGGCGGGACTTTATACAATGAGCAGTTCTTC
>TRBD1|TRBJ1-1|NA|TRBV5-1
CASSLETGWSEAFF
TGCGCCAGCAGCTTAGAGACAGGGTGGTCTGAAGCTTTCTTT
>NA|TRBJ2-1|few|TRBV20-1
CSASWGGYYNEQFF
TGCAGTGCTAGCTGGGGGGGCTATTACAATGAGCAGTTCTTC
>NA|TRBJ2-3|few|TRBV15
CATGLVRGHTQYF
TGTGCCACCGGACTCGTGAGGGGCCATACGCAGTATTTT
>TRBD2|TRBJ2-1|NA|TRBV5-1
CASSLDPSGRAPTFF
TGCGCCAGCAGCTTGGACCCTAGCGGGAGGGCCCCGACGTTCTTC
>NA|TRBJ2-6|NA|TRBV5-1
CASSLPGGGANVLTF
TGCGCCAGCAGCTTACCAGGGGGGGGGGCCAACGTCCTGACTTTC
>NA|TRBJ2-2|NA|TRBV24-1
CATSDFRGSTGELFF
TGTGCCACCAGTGATTTTCGCGGATCCACCGGGGAGCTGTTTTTT
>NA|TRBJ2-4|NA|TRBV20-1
CSASGTYEAKNIQYF
TGCAGTGCTTCTGGGACTTACGAAGCCAAAAACATTCAGTACTTC
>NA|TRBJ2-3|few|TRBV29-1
CSVAYIDTQYF
TGCAGCGTTGCCTATATAGATACGCAGTATTTT
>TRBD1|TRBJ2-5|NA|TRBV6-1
CASSEGTGGGQETQYF
TGTGCCAGCAGTGAAGGGACAGGGGGCGGGCAAGAGACCCAGTACTTC
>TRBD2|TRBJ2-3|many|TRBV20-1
CSASERGGLDTQYF
TGCAGTGCTAGTGAGCGGGGGGGCCTCGATACGCAGTATTTT
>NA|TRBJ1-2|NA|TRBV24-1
CATSETRMGGYTF
TGTGCCACCAGTGAAACGAGAATGGGTGGCTACACCTTC
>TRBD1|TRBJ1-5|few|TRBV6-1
CARRQGFGNQPQHF
TGTGCCAGAAGACAGGGGTTTGGCAATCAGCCCCAGCATTTT
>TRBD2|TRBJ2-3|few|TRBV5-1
CASRPILLREDITDTQYF
TGCGCCAGCAGACCTATCCTCTTGCGGGAGGACATCACAGATACGCAGTATTTT
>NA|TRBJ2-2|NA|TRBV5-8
CASANGYTGELFF
TGTGCCAGCGCGAACGGCTACACCGGGGAGCTGTTTTTT
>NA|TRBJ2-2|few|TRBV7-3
CASSFGSRNTGELFF
TGTGCCAGCAGCTTCGGCAGCAGGAACACCGGGGAGCTGTTTTTT
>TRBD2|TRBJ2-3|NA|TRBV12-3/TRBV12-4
CASSLVTSGTGTDTQYF
TGTGCCAGCAGTTTAGTTACTAGCGGGACGGGAACAGATACGCAGTATTTT
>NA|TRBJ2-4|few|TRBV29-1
CSGELGNPKAKNIQYF
TGCAGCGGGGAACTAGGGAACCCCAAAGCCAAAAACATTCAGTACTTC
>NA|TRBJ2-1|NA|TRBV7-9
CASSLALADNEQFF
TGTGCCAGCAGCTTGGCATTAGCGGACAATGAGCAGTTCTTC
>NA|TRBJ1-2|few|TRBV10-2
CASSENGSPYGYTF
TGCGCCAGCAGTGAGAACGGGAGTCCCTATGGCTACACCTTC
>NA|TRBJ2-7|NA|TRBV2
CASSVGPTFYEQYF
TGTGCCAGCAGTGTGGGACCGACTTTCTACGAGCAGTACTTC
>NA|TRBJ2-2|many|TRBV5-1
CASSLSATGELFF
TGCGCCAGCAGCTTGAGCGCCACCGGGGAGCTGTTTTTT
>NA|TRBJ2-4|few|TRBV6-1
CASLRAGDDIQYF
TGTGCCAGCCTCCGGGCAGGGGACGACATTCAGTACTTC
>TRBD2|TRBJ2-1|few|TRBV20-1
CSARIPSSGTYNEQFF
TGCAGTGCTAGGATCCCATCTAGCGGGACCTACAATGAGCAGTTCTTC
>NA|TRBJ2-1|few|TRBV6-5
CASSLGPRNEQFF
TGTGCCAGCAGCTTAGGCCCAAGGAATGAGCAGTTCTTC
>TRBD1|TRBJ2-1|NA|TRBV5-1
CASGTQGQGANEQFF
TGCGCCAGCGGCACGCAGGGACAGGGGGCGAATGAGCAGTTCTTC
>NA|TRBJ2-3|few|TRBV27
CASRMGLLSTDTQYF
TGTGCCAGCAGGATGGGGCTACTCAGCACAGATACGCAGTATTTT
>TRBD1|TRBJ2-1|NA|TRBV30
CAWTSGTGFNEQFF
TGTGCCTGGACATCAGGGACAGGCTTCAATGAGCAGTTCTTC